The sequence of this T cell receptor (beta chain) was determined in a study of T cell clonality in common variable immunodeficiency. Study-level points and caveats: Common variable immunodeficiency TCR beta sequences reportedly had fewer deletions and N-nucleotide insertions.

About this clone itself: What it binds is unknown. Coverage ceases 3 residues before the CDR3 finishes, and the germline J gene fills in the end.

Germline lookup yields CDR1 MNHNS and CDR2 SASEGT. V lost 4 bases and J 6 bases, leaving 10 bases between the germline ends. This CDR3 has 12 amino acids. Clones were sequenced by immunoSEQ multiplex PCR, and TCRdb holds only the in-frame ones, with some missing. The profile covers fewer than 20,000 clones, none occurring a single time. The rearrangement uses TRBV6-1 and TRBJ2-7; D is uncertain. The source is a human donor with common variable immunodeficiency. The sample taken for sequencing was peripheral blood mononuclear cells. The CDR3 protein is CASSAGSGEQYF. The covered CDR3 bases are TGTGCCAGCAGTGCGGGTTCGGGCGAG.